The 5 T cell receptor beta chains given below trace back to one sample, sequenced in a study of T-cell memory formation after mild COVID-19. From the 5' RACE reads, TCRdb called clonotypes with MiXCR, one entry per CDR3 protein. The data hold 200,000 to 250,000 distinct CDR3 sequences, with 9.5% to 10% observed a single time. Sequenced input: PBMCs or a T cell subset sorted from them (not recorded which). The receptors were sampled from a man between 18 and 35 years old who had mild COVID-19 (a few samples of this study predate the infection). Cell type and time point are not known.

This clonotype has only a few counts. J is TRBJ2-5 and V is TRBV7-2; maybe TRBD2 (6 bases). Trimming took off 1 base at V and 4 bases at J, with 10 bases between the two ends. This CDR3 region has 14 residues. CDR1 SGHTA and CDR2 FQGNSA come from the germline V gene. The CDR3 loop is CASSLGGTLETQYF. DNA for the CDR3: TGTGCCAGCAGCTTAGGAGGGACTCTAGAGACCCAGTACTTC.

This clonotype was seen a few times. This sequence joins TRBV20-1 and TRBJ2-5, with D possibly TRBD1 on 5 matching bases. The germline gives CDR1 DFQATT, CDR2 SNEGSKA (reference sequence). The V gene lost 6 bases and the J gene lost 3 bases, with 14 bases spanning the gap. This CDR3 spans 13 amino acids. DNA of the CDR3: TGCAGTGCCGCTCCTACAGGAGAAGAGACCCAGTACTTC. It codes for CSAAPTGEETQYF.

This clonotype was counted only a few times. The chain has TRBV2 and TRBJ1-1; TRBD1 agrees at 7 bases. The CDR3 extends over 16 amino acids. Germline lookup yields CDR1 SNHLY and CDR2 FYNNEI. The trim removed 6 bases at V and 0 bases at J, leaving 10 bases unmatched. The CDR3 sequence is CASSEGQRFLNTEAFF. CDR3 DNA: TGTGCCAGCAGCGAGGGACAGAGATTTTTGAACACTGAAGCTTTCTTT.

The chain recombines TRBV9 with TRBJ1-6; 7 bases fit TRBD1. This CDR3 spans 16 amino acids. V lost 0 bases to trimming and J lost 5 bases; unmatched junction nucleotides: 5. Germline loops: CDR1 SGDLS, CDR2 YYNGEE. In DNA, the CDR3 is TGTGCCAGCAGCGTAGGCCAGACAGGGAATAATTCACCCCTCCACTTT. Translated, it gives CASSVGQTGNNSPLHF.

The V call is TRBV21-1, the J call TRBJ1-5; TRBD1 is the table's D call, not checked against the DNA. TRBV21-1 is a pseudogene locus. The CDR3 has 18 amino acids. The CDR3 is CASSNRDRFPYSNQPQHF. Here the CDR3 DNA reads TGTGCCAGCAGCAACCGGGACAGGTTCCCGTATAGCAATCAGCCCCAGCATTTT.